This entry describes one TCR beta chain. Its antigen is as yet unknown. This sample was included in a study of cytomegalovirus exposure and HLA in healthy donors. This CDR3 is 14 amino acids long. Germline V gene lookup returns CDR1 SGHRS and CDR2 YFSETQ. Trimming pared 4 bases from V and 5 bases from J, leaving 12 bases between. PCR was performed using 60 Vbeta and 13 Jbeta primers. The table came from immunoSEQ multiplex PCR; TCRdb's copy has only in-frame clones and leaves some out. The sample includes some 70,000 clones, about 70% of them seen just once. Overall study findings and caveats: A highly shared variant cluster was judged a likely technical artifact.

In nominal health when sampled, donors likely had unrecorded immune exposures nonetheless. The clonotype was recovered from a man aged 18 to 29 in good health and CMV-seronegative. The source material was PBMCs. The rearrangement joins TRBV5-1 to TRBJ2-2, with a possible D match to TRBD1 (6 bases). The CDR3 spells CASSLKGTTGELFF. DNA for the CDR3: TGCGCCAGCAGCCTGAAGGGGACAACCGGGGAGCTGTTTTTT.